The entry below describes one T cell receptor (beta chain). Its matching antigen is unknown. TCRdb processed the 5' RACE reads anew with MiXCR; each CDR3 protein has one entry. The sample consists of about 410,000 distinct CDR3 sequences, about 22% of them appearing once. This entry comes from a study of T-cell memory formation after mild COVID-19. Study-level points and caveats: Clones that contracted from day 15 to 85 were balanced CD4/CD8, while later expanders leaned CD4+.

CDR3 length: 15 residues. V was clipped by 2 bases and J by 4 bases; unmatched bases: 4. Germline V gene data show CDR1 as MNHNY and CDR2 as SVGAGI (reference sequence). Sequencing input: PBMCs or a T cell subset sorted from them (not recorded which). This TCR derives from an adult woman who had mild COVID-19 (a few samples of this study predate the infection). Cell type and time point are not known. The J gene is TRBJ1-2, the V gene TRBV6-6; 10 bases match TRBD1. CDR3 nucleotides: TGTGCCAGCAGTTACCGGGACAGGGGCCGCTATGGCTACACCTTC. Amino acids: CASSYRDRGRYGYTF.